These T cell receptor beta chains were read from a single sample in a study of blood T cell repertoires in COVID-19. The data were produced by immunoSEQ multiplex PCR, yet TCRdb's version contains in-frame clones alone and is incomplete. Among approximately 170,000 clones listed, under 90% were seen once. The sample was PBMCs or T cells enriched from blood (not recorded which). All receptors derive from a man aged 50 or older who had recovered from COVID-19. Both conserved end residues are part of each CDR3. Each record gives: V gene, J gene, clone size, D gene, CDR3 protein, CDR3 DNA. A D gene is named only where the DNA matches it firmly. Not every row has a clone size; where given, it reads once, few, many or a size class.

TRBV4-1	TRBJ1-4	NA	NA	CASSQGGQGARKLFF	TGCGCCAGCAGCCAAGGGGGGCAGGGAGCGCGAAAACTGTTTTTT
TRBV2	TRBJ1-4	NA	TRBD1	CATTLRRGQVNEKLFF	TGTGCCACCACTCTCCGGCGAGGACAGGTTAATGAAAAACTGTTTTTT
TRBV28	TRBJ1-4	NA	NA	CASSSLMITNEKLFF	TGTGCCAGCAGCTCCCTAATGATCACTAATGAAAAACTGTTTTTT
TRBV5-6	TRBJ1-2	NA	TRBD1	CASSSQGARGYTF	TGTGCCAGCAGCTCACAGGGGGCGCGCGGCTACACCTTC
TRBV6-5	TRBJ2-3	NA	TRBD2	CASRSLAGTTDTQYF	TGTGCCAGCAGGTCTCTAGCGGGGACCACAGATACGCAGTATTTT
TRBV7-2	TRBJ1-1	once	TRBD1	CASSTYRGLSGTEAFF	TGTGCCAGCAGCACGTACAGGGGGCTTTCCGGCACTGAAGCTTTCTTT
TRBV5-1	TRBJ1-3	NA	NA	CASSDTQGGNTIYF	TGCGCCAGCAGCGACACACAGGGTGGAAACACCATATATTTT
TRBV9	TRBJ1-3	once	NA	CASSVAGTGNTIYF	TGTGCCAGCAGCGTAGCAGGCACTGGAAACACCATATATTTT
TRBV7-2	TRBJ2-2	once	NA	CASSWHPTGELFF	TGTGCCAGCAGTTGGCACCCCACCGGGGAGCTGTTTTTT
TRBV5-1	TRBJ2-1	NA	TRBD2	CASSLYGGRRDEQFF	TGCGCCAGCAGCTTGTACGGGGGGAGGCGGGATGAGCAGTTCTTC
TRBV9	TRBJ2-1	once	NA	CASSEQGSNEQFF	TGTGCCAGCAGTGAACAGGGATCCAATGAGCAGTTCTTC
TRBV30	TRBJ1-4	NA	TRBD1	CAWSNRGELFF	TGTGCCTGGAGTAACAGGGGAGAACTGTTTTTT
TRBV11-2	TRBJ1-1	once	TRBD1	CASSLKTGTTEAFF	TGTGCCAGCAGCCTCAAGACAGGGACCACTGAAGCTTTCTTT
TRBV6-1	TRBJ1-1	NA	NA	CASSEAVWGGWTEAFF	TGTGCCAGCAGTGAAGCGGTCTGGGGGGGCTGGACTGAAGCTTTCTTT
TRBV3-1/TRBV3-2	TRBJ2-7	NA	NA	CASRQEVGSAYEQYF	TGTGCCAGCAGGCAGGAGGTAGGGAGCGCCTACGAGCAGTACTTC
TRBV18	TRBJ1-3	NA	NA	CASSPYRGGGNTIYF	TGTGCCAGCTCACCATACCGGGGAGGCGGAAACACCATATATTTT
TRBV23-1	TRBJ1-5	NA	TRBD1	CATPAALVWQGASSSGNQPQHF	TGCGCCACTCCAGCAGCGCTTGTGTGGCAGGGGGCGAGTTCCAGTGGCAATCAGCCCCAGCATTTT
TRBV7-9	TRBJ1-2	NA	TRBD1	CASSPPWDRGGEIYGYTF	TGTGCCAGCAGCCCACCCTGGGACAGGGGGGGAGAGATCTATGGCTACACCTTC
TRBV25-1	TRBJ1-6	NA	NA	CASSGLISSPLHF	TGTGCCAGCAGTGGACTAATCTCTTCACCCCTCCACTTT
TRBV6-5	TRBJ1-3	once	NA	CSTSSGNTIYF	TGTTCCACGAGCTCTGGAAACACCATATATTTT
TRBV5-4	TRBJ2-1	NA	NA	CASSLLTGYNEQFF	TGTGCCAGCAGCCTCTTGACAGGCTACAATGAGCAGTTCTTC
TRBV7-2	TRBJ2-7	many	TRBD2	CASSLVAGGHYEQYF	TGTGCCAGCAGCTTAGTAGCGGGGGGACACTACGAGCAGTACTTC
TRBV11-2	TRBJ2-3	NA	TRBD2	CASSEERGSPDTQYF	TGTGCCAGCAGCGAGGAGCGGGGTAGTCCGGATACGCAGTATTTT
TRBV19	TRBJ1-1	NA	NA	CASSMSQGRAAEAFF	TGTGCCAGTAGTATGTCGCAGGGGCGGGCCGCTGAAGCTTTCTTT
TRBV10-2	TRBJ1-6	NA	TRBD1	CASSEPRQTGRNSPLHF	TGCGCCAGCAGTGAGCCCCGCCAGACAGGGAGAAATTCACCCCTCCACTTT
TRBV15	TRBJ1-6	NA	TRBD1	CATSVSGTGAAYF	TGTGCCACCAGCGTCTCGGGGACAGGGGCCGCATACTTT